The next 7 T cell receptor beta chains were all read from a single sample in a study of cytomegalovirus exposure and HLA in healthy donors. The PCR used 60 Vbeta and 13 Jbeta primers. TCRdb keeps only in-frame clones here, not all; method: immunoSEQ multiplex PCR. The table lists about 120,000 clones, roughly 85% of them singletons, with around 20% in the top ten. Material for sequencing was PBMCs. These receptors were obtained from a man between 18 and 29 years old in good health and CMV-seropositive.

The CDR3 spells CASRLDRVNSPLHF. The CDR3, as DNA: TGTGCCAGCAGATTGGACAGGGTAAATTCACCCCTCCACTTT. The rearrangement joins TRBV6-5 to TRBJ1-6; 8 nucleotides match TRBD1. CDR1 is MNHEY and CDR2 is SVGAGI in the germline V gene. V lost 6 bases, J lost 7 bases, and 5 bases stayed unmatched. This CDR3 contains 14 residues.

This sequence joins TRBV5-5 and TRBJ1-2; 8 bases fit TRBD1. This CDR3 contains 15 residues. Germline CDR1 reads SGHKS; CDR2 reads YYEKEE (reference sequence). Losses at the gene ends were 0 bases for V and 6 bases for J; bases not matched to a gene: 7. The CDR3, as DNA: TGTGCCAGCAGCTTGGCAGACAGGGGACCGAATGGCTACACCTTC. Its translation is CASSLADRGPNGYTF. Full variable domain (outside the CDR3, taken from reference TRBV5-5 and TRBJ1-2): DAGVTQSPTHLIKTRGQQVTLRCSPISGHKSVSWYQQVLGQGPQFIFQYYEKEERGRGNFPDRFSARQFPNYSSELNVNALLLGDSALYLCASSLADRGPNGYTFGSGTRLTVV.

V gene TRBV6-6 combines with J gene TRBJ2-5; no definite D call. The CDR3 contains 12 residues. V was pared by 1 base and J by 5 bases, with 5 bases between. From germline, CDR1 is MNHNY and CDR2 SVGAGI (reference sequence). CDR3 nucleotides: TGTGCCAGCAGTTACTTTCAGGAGACCCAGTACTTC. Translating gives CASSYFQETQYF.

The gene calls are TRBV7-9 and TRBJ2-2; D may be TRBD2 (5 bases). The CDR3 is 12 amino acids. V dropped 5 bases and J dropped 7 bases, with 8 bases sitting between them. Germline assignment: CDR1 SEHNR and CDR2 FQNEAQ (reference sequence). Here the CDR3 reads CASSTEGGELFF. In nucleotides, the CDR3 is TGTGCCAGCAGCACCGAGGGCGGGGAGCTGTTTTTT.

The chain combines TRBV6-6 with TRBJ1-4, with D tentatively TRBD1 (6 bases). With 3 bases removed from V and 7 bases from J, the gap between germline ends came to 12 bases. This CDR3 spans 14 amino acids. Germline V lookup: CDR1 MNHNY, CDR2 SVGAGI (reference sequence). The CDR3 DNA reads as TGTGCCAGCAGTTATTCCGGGACAAGTGAAAAACTGTTTTTT. Encoded protein: CASSYSGTSEKLFF.

This chain connects TRBV19 to TRBJ1-1; D call uncertain. There are 14 residues in the CDR3. In germline, CDR1 is LNHDA, CDR2 SQIVND (reference sequence). V was clipped by 5 bases and J by 0 bases, with 10 bases between them. CDR3 in amino acids: CASSWANMNTEAFF. The CDR3 coding sequence is TGTGCCAGTAGTTGGGCAAACATGAACACTGAAGCTTTCTTT.

This sequence joins TRBV7-2 and TRBJ1-1; D might be TRBD1 (6 bases). V gave up 7 bases and J gave up 7 bases, with 19 bases separating them. In germline, CDR1 is SGHTA, CDR2 FQGNSA. The CDR3 is made up of 14 amino acids. CDR3 amino acids: CASNSDTGLLEAFF. CDR3 in DNA: TGTGCCAGCAACTCAGATACAGGGTTGCTTGAAGCTTTCTTT. Complete variable domain (other parts from reference TRBV7-2 and TRBJ1-1): GAGVSQSPSNKVTEKGKDVELRCDPISGHTALYWYRQSLGQGLEFLIYFQGNSAPDKSGLPSDRFSAERTGGSVSTLTIQRTQQEDSAVYLCASNSDTGLLEAFFGQGTRLTVV.